The sample holds a few counts of the clone carrying this T cell receptor (beta chain). Clones were read by immunoSEQ multiplex PCR, and TCRdb kept only the in-frame ones, dropping some. The table records about 72,000 clones, 91% of them present only once. The entry originates in a study of blood T cell repertoires in COVID-19. Sequences were obtained from peripheral blood. The TCR originated in a woman aged 55-75 years with active COVID-19.

CDR3 in DNA: TGTGCCAGCAGCCGGCGGGCGGCCACAGATACGCAGTATTTT. As protein: CASSRRAATDTQYF. The rearrangement joins TRBV3-1 (or the pseudogene TRBV3-2) to TRBJ2-3, with a weak D call TRBD2 (5 bases). The CDR3 loop spans 14 amino acids. The V gene's germline CDR1 is LGHDT and CDR2 YNNKEL (reference sequence). Between the trimmed V and J ends, which lost 4 bases and 2 bases, there was a span of 10 bases.